Sequencing of this TCR beta chain was carried out in a study of blood T cell repertoires in COVID-19 (TCRdb year 2020). For the wider study: The collaborator samples originated in the United States, Italy and Spain and spanned the acute and convalescent phases of COVID-19. Samples were obtained from the ongoing ImmuneRACE study (first 160 participants) and from roughly 1,300 subjects provided by 6 global collaborators. Deeply sampled blood TCRbeta repertoires from subjects exposed to, actively infected with, or recovered from COVID-19 were included in the dataset. The repertoires were released in a freely available public database meant as a resource for research on the immune response to SARS-CoV-2. A de-identified subject ID, COVID-19 status, age in years and sex were almost always included in the sample metadata. The material from the prospective study consisted of cDNA or gDNA derived from T cells, B-cell-depleted T cells, or PBMCs. Where available, HLA class I and class II types were obtained from metadata supplied by the sample provider rather than from assay-based typing.

TCRbeta CDR3 regions were amplified from genomic DNA by means of the immunoSEQ Assay, a bias-controlled multiplex PCR. The study's processing was this. Within the assay, amplification of reference gene primers was used to estimate how many nucleated cells each sample contained. To quantify the absolute abundance of each unique TCRbeta CDR3 rearrangement, sequence reads were collapsed and filtered. For each sample, productive Simpson clonality was calculated as the square root of Simpson's diversity index across productive rearrangements. Held by TCRdb, this immuneACCESS table contains in-frame sequences only and omits some clones. Under half of the omission traces to an unresolved V gene where checked; the cause of the rest is unknown. V, J and clone size reflect that table, while D and trimming were determined from the DNA. The sample table contains fewer than 350,000 clones; only one count was recorded for 80% to 95% of them. 6.5% to 8% of the sample belongs to the ten largest clones.

At one collaborating source in Seattle, patients were enrolled during active infection and were followed longitudinally through the course of disease. Each collaborating institution followed its own protocols to collect whole blood in K2EDTA tubes. For TCRbeta analysis, collaborator samples were shipped as frozen whole blood, as isolated PBMCs, or as DNA extracted from either sample type. What the work shows at the level of the full study, not this receptor alone: The quantity of clinical and demographic metadata differed by source and by participant and was supplied without curation.

On this clone itself: Its recognized antigen is unknown. The sample holds no much larger clone one base away, and base qualities are not on file.

The sample was peripheral blood. The receptor was derived from a woman aged 25-40 years with COVID-19, enrolled during active disease.

CDR3 protein: CASSQDPGISYNEQFF. The DNA is as follows: TGTGCCAGCAGCCAAGATCCAGGGATCTCCTACAATGAGCAGTTCTTC. Recombination joined TRBV4-2 with TRBJ2-1; TRBD1 is a weak D gene call, 5 bases matching. The germline ends are 9 bases apart after V is trimmed by 0 bases and J by 0 bases. From the cysteine through the phenylalanine, the CDR3 covers 16 amino acids. Only the CDR3 portion is preserved as DNA: 48 bases, with reading frame beginning at the first base. CDR1 and CDR2, looked up from the germline V gene, are LGHNA and YNFKEQ.